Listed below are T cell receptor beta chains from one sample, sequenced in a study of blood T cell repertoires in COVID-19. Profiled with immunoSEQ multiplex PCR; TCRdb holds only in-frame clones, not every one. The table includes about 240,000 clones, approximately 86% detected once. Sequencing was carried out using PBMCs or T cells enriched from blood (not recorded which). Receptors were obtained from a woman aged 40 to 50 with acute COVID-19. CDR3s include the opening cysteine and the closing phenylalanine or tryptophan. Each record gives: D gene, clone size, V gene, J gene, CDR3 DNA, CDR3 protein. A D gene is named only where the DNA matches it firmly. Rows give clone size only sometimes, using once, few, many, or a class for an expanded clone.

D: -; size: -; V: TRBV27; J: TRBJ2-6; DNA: TGTGCCAGCAGTTTGGCATCCGGGGCCAACGTCCTGACTTTC; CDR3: CASSLASGANVLTF
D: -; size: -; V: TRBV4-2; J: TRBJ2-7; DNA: TGTGCCAGCAGCCAAGTTCACCAGGGGTACCCCCGCGACCTCTACGAGCAGTACTTC; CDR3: CASSQVHQGYPRDLYEQYF
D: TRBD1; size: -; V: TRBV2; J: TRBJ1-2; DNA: TGTGCCAGCAGTGTCGGTAGGGGACAGGCCAACTATGGCTACACCTTC; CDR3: CASSVGRGQANYGYTF
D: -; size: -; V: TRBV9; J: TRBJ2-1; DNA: TGTGCCAGCAGCGTAGGGTGGGACTCAAGCAATGAGCAGTTCTTC; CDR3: CASSVGWDSSNEQFF
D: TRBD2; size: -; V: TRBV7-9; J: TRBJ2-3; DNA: TGTGCCAGCAGCTCTCGTCCAGCGGGAGGCACAGATACGCAGTATTTT; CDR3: CASSSRPAGGTDTQYF
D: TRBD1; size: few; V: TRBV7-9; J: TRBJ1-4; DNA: TGTGCCAGCAGCTTAGTAAGAGACAGGGAAGAAAAACTGTTTTTT; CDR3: CASSLVRDREEKLFF
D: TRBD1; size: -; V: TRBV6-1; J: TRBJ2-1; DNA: TGTGCCAGCAGTGAGGCAGGGGGCAATGAGCAGTTCTTC; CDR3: CASSEAGGNEQFF
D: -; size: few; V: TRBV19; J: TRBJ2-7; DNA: TGTGCCAGTTCTTCAAAACCTTCAGGGCTCTACGAGCAGTACTTC; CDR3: CASSSKPSGLYEQYF
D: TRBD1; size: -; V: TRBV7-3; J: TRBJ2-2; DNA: TGTGCCAGCAGCTTAGGCCTGACAGGGTTGCCCGGGGAGCTGTTTTTT; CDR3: CASSLGLTGLPGELFF
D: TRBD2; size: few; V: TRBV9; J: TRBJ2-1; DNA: TGTGCCAGCAGCGTAGTGGGGACTAGCGGATACAATGAGCAGTTCTTC; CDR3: CASSVVGTSGYNEQFF
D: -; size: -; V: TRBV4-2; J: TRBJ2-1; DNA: TGTGCCAGCAGCAGGGGAAGGGGTGTAGGTGAGCAGTTCTTC; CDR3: CASSRGRGVGEQFF
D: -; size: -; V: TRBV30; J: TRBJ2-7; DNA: TGTGCCTGGAGTGTTTCCCAGGTTTTACACGAGCAGTACTTC; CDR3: CAWSVSQVLHEQYF
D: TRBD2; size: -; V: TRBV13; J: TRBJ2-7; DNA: TGTGCCAGCAGCGCACTAGCGGCAAGCTCCTACGAGCAGTACTTC; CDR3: CASSALAASSYEQYF
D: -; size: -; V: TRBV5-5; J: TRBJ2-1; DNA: TGTGCCAGCAGCTTCTTAGGTCCGGGAGTTGAGCAGTTCTTC; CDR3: CASSFLGPGVEQFF
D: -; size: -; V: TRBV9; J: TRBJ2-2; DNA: TGTGCCAGCAGCGTAAGCCCCACGGGGTACACCGGGGAGCTGTTTTTT; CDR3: CASSVSPTGYTGELFF
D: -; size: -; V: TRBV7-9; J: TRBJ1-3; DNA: TGTGCCAGCAGCTTAAGGGACTTTACAGGAAACACCATATATTTT; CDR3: CASSLRDFTGNTIYF
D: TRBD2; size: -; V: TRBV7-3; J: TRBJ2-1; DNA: TGTGCCAGCAGCCTCACTAGCGCGAACAATGAGCAGTTCTTC; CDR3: CASSLTSANNEQFF
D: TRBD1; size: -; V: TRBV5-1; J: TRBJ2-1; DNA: TGCGCCAGCAGCTTGGCCGGGACAGGGGGTTTCCTTACCTACAATGAGCAGTTCTTC; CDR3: CASSLAGTGGFLTYNEQFF
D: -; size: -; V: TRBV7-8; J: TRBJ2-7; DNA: TGTGCCAGCAGCTCAGCCGGGTCTCGGGGCGAGCAGTACTTC; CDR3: CASSSAGSRGEQYF
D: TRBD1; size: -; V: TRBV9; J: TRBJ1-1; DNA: TGTGCCAGCAGCCCAGGGGGCTCCAGAGTGAACACTGAAGCTTTCTTT; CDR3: CASSPGGSRVNTEAFF
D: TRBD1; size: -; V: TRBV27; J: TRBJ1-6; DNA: TGTGCCAGCAGTTCCCCCCCGGGACAGGGCAATTCACCCCTCCACTTT; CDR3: CASSSPPGQGNSPLHF